Detailed here is one T cell receptor (beta chain). Its antigen is unknown. The source of the sample is a study of T cell clonotyping in hematopoietic cell transplantation. General study results and limits: Broader posttransplant TCR repertoire diversity was predicted by graft donor and pretransplant recipient Inverse Simpson Index values.

The method was immunoSEQ multiplex PCR; TCRdb's version includes in-frame clones alone and lacks a portion of them. There are approximately 46,000 clones in the sample; 85% to 90% occur only once, and 5.9% lies in the top ten. With V trimmed by 3 bases and J by 5 bases, 10 bases remained unmatched. The germline CDR1 and CDR2 sequences are SGDLS and YYNGEE. The CDR3 consists of 17 residues. Time point described: recipient sample about 28 days before transplant, after cytoreduction. Samples: about 28 days before transplant, then days 30, 100 and 180 after. The sequence derives from a man aged 60-69 years with biphenotypic leukemia. Some clones in this sample may be carry-over from other donors' samples. The rearrangement uses TRBV9 and TRBJ2-5; 13 nucleotides agree with TRBD2. Specimen: peripheral blood mononuclear cells, collected before stem cell transplant. This CDR3 is CASSAERTSGSWETQYF. The CDR3 nucleotides read TGTGCCAGCAGCGCCGAAAGGACTAGCGGGAGTTGGGAGACCCAGTACTTC. Complete variable domain (other parts from reference TRBV9 and TRBJ2-5): DSGVTQTPKHLITATGQRVTLRCSPRSGDLSVYWYQQSLDQGLQFLIQYYNGEERAKGNILERFSAQQFPDLHSELNLSSLELGDSALYFCASSAERTSGSWETQYFGPGTRLLVL.